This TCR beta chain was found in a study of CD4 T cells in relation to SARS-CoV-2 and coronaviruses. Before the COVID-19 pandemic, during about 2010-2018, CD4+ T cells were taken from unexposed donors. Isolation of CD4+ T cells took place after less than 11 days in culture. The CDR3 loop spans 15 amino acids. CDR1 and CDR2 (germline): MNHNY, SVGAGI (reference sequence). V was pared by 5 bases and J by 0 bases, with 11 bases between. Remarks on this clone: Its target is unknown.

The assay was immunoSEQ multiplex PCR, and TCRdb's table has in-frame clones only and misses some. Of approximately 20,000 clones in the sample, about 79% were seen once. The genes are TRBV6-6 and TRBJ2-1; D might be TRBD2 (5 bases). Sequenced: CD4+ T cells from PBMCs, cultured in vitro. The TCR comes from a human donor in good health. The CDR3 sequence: CASSNQEASYNEQFF. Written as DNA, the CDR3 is TGTGCCAGCAGTAACCAGGAGGCCTCCTACAATGAGCAGTTCTTC.